This T cell receptor beta chain was documented in a study of cytotoxic CD8 clonotypes in ibrutinib-treated CLL. This clone was observed a few times. Assay used: immunoSEQ multiplex PCR; TCRdb lists only in-frame clones, some missing. This sample has tens of thousands of clones, with approximately 54% found just once. CDR1 and CDR2 from the germline V gene are GTSNPN and SVGIG (reference sequence). Trimming removed 5 bases from V and 5 bases from J, with 12 bases in between. The CDR3 spans 12 residues. This sequence originates from a human donor with chronic lymphocytic leukemia. This chain links TRBV30 with TRBJ1-1, with no clear D. Sequencing was performed on PBMCs, taken at disease progression, from a patient treated with ibrutinib. The DNA of the CDR3 is TGTGCCTGGGGACCCTTGGGGACTGAAGCTTTCTTT. Its translation is CAWGPLGTEAFF.